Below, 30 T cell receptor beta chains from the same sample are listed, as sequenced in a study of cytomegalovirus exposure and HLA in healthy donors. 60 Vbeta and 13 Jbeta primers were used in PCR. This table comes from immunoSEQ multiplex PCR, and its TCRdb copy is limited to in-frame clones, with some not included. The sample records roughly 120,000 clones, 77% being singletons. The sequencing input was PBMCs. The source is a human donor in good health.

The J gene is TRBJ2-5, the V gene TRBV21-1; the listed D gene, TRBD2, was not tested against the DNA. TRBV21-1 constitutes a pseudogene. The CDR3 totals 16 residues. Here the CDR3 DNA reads TGTGCCAGCAGCAACGGGACTAGCGGAGTATTGGCGACCCAGTACTTC. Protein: CASSNGTSGVLATQYF.

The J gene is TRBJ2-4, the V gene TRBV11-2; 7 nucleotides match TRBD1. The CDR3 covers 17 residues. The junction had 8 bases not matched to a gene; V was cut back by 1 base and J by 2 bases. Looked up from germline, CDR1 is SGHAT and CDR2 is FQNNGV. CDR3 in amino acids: CASSLGYRGATKNIQYF. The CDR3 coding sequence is TGTGCCAGCAGCTTAGGCTACAGGGGAGCAACCAAAAACATTCAGTACTTC.

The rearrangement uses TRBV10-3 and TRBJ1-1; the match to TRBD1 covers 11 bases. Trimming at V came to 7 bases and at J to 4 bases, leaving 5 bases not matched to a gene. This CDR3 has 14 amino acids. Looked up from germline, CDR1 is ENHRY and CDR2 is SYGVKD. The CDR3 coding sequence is TGTGCCATCACCGGGACAGGGGGGGGCACTGAAGCTTTCTTT. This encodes CAITGTGGGTEAFF.

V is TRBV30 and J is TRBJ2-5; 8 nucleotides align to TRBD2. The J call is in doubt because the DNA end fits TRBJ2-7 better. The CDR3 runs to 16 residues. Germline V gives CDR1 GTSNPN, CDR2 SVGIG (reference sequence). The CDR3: CALGSRPKAGAYEQYF. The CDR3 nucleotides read TGTGCCTTAGGATCTCGCCCCAAAGCGGGGGCCTACGAGCAGTACTTC.

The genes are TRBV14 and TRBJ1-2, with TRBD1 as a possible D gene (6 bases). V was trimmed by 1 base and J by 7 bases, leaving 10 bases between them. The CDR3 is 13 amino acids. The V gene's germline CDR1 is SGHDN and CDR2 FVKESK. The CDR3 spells CASSQAGGLGYTF. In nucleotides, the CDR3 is TGTGCCAGCAGCCAAGCCGGGGGGCTTGGCTACACCTTC.

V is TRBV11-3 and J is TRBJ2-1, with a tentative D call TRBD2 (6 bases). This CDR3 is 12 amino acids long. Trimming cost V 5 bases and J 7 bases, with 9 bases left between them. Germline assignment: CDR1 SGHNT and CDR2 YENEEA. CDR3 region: CASSPEGNEQFF. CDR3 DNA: TGTGCCAGCAGCCCGGAGGGTAATGAGCAGTTCTTC.

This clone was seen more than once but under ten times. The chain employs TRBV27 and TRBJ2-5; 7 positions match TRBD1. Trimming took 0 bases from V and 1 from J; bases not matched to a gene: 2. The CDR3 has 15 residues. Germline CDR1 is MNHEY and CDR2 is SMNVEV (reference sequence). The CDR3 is CASSLSRTGQETQYF. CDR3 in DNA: TGTGCCAGCAGTTTATCGCGGACAGGCCAAGAGACCCAGTACTTC.

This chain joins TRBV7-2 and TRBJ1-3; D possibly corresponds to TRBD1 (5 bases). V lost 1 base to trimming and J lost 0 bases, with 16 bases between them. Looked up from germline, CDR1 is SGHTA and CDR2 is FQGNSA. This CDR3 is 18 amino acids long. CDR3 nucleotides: TGTGCCAGCAGCTTAGTCCCTCAACTGGGGGGCTCTGGAAACACCATATATTTT. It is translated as CASSLVPQLGGSGNTIYF.

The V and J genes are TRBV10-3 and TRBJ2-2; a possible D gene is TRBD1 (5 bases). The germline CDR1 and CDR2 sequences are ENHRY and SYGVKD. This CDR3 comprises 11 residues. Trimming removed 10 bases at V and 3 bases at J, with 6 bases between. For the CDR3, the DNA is TGTGCCACGACAGACACCGGGGAGCTGTTTTTT. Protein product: CATTDTGELFF.

The chain's CDR3 is CASSTRSSSYNEQFF. The DNA for the CDR3 is TGTGCCAGTAGTACCAGATCCAGCTCCTACAATGAGCAGTTCTTC. The rearrangement joins TRBV19 to TRBJ2-1; D is unclear. V lost 4 bases, J lost 0 bases, and 10 bases lay in between. The CDR3 has 15 amino acids. The germline V gene encodes CDR1 LNHDA and CDR2 SQIVND (reference sequence).

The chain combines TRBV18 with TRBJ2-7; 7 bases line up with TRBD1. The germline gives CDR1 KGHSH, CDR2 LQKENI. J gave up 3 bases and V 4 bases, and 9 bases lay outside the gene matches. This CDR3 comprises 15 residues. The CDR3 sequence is CASSLSRDSHYEQYF. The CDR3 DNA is TGTGCCAGCTCACTAAGCCGGGACAGCCACTACGAGCAGTACTTC. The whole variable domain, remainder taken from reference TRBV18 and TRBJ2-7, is NAGVMQNPRHLVRRRGQEARLRCSPMKGHSHVYWYRQLPEEGLKFMVYLQKENIIDESGMPKERFSAEFPKEGPSILRIQQVVRGDSAAYFCASSLSRDSHYEQYFGPGTRLTVT.

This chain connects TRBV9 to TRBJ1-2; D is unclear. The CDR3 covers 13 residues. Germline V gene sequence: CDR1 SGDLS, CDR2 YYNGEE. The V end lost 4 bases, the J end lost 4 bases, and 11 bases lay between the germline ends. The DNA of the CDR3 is TGTGCCAGCAGCACGGGTGGGAGCTATGGCTACACCTTC. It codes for CASSTGGSYGYTF.

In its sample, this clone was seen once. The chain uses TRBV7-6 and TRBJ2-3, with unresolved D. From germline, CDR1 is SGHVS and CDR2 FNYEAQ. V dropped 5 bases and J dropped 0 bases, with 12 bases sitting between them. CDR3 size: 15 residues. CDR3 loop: CASSRNSESTDTQYF. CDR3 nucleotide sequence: TGTGCCAGCAGCCGAAACTCGGAGAGCACAGATACGCAGTATTTT.

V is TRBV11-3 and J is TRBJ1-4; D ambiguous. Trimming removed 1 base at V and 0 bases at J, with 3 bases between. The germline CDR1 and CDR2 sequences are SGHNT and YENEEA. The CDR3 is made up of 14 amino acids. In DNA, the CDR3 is TGTGCCAGCAGCTTAGCTGCAACTAATGAAAAACTGTTTTTT. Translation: CASSLAATNEKLFF.

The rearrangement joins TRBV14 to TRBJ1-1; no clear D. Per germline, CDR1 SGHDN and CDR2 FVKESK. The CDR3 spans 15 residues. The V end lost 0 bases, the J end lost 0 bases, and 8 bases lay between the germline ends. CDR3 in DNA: TGTGCCAGCAGCCAAGAAAACGGGTTGAACACTGAAGCTTTCTTT. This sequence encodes CASSQENGLNTEAFF.

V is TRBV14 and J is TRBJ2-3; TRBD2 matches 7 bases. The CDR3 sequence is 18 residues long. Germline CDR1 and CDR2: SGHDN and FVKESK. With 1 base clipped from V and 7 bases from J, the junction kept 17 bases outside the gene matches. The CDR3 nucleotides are TGTGCCAGCAGCCAAGCAGGAATCAGCGGGGTTTCTGTATATACGCAGTATTTT. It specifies CASSQAGISGVSVYTQYF.

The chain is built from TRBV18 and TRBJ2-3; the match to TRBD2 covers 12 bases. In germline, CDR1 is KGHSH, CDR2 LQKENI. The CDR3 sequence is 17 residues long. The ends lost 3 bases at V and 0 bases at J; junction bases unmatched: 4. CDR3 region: CASSPRTSGTSTDTQYF. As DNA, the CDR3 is TGTGCCAGCTCACCGAGGACTAGCGGGACTAGCACAGATACGCAGTATTTT.

The CDR3 bases are TGTGCCAGCAAGGCGGGGACTGAAGCTTTCTTT. Its protein is CASKAGTEAFF. J is TRBJ1-1 and V is TRBV10-3; no definite D call. Germline loops: CDR1 ENHRY, CDR2 SYGVKD. V was pared by 10 bases and J by 5 bases, with 11 bases between. The CDR3 runs 11 residues.

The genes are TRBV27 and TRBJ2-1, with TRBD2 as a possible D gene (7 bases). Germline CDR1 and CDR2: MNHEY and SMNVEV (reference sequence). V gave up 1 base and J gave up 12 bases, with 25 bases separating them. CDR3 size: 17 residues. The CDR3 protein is CASSLFARGATSAMQFF. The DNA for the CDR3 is TGTGCCAGCAGTTTATTCGCAAGGGGGGCTACTAGCGCGATGCAGTTCTTC.

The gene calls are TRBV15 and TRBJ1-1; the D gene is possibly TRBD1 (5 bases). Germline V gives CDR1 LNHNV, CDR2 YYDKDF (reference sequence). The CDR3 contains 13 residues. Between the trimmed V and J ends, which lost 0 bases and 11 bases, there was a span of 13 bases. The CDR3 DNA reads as TGTGCCACCAGCAGAGATCTTCAGGGTCGGGCTTTCTTT. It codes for CATSRDLQGRAFF.

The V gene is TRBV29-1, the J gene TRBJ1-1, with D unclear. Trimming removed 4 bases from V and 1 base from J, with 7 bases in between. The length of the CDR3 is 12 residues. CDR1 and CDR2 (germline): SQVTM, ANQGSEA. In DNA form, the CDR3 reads TGCAGCGTTGGGCCCGAGAACACTGAAGCTTTCTTT. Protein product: CSVGPENTEAFF.

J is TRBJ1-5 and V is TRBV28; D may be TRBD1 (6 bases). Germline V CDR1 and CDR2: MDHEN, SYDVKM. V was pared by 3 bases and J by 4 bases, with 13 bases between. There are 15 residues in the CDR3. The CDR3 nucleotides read TGTGCCAGCAGTTTTCTCAGGGGAATGAATCAGCCCCAGCATTTT. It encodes CASSFLRGMNQPQHF.

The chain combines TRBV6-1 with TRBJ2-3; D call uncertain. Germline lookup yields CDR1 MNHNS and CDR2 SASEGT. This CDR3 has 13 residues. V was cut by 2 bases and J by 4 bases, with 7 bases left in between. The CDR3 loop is CASSELLADTQYF. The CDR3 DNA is TGTGCCAGCAGTGAACTATTGGCAGATACGCAGTATTTT.

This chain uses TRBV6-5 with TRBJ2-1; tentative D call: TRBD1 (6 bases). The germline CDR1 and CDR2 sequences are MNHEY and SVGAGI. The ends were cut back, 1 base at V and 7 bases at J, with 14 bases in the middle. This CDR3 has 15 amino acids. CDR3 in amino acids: CASSYWGPPGNEQFF. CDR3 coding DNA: TGTGCCAGCAGTTACTGGGGGCCCCCGGGAAATGAGCAGTTCTTC.

CDR3 in amino acids: CATTLAGEGFYEQFF. CDR3 DNA sequence: TGTGCCACCACCTTAGCGGGAGAGGGCTTCTATGAGCAGTTCTTC. This rearrangement joins TRBV6-5 to TRBJ2-1; 9 bases are a match to TRBD2. In germline, CDR1 is MNHEY, CDR2 SVGAGI. The CDR3 contains 15 residues. Trimming removed 10 bases from V and 8 bases from J; junction bases left unmatched: 15.

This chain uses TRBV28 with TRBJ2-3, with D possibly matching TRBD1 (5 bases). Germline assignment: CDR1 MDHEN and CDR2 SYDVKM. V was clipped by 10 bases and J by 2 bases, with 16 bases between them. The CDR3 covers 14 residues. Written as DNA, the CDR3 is TGTGCCACCGCGACAGCCGCGATCACAGATACGCAGTATTTT. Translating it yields CATATAAITDTQYF.

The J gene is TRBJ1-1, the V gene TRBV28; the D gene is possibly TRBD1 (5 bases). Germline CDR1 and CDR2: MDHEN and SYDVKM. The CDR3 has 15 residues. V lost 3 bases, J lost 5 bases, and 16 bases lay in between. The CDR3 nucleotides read TGTGCCAGCAGTTTTATTGAACGACGGGGGACTGAAGCTTTCTTT. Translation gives CASSFIERRGTEAFF. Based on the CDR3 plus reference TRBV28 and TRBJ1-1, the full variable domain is DVKVTQSSRYLVKRTGEKVFLECVQDMDHENMFWYRQDPGLGLRLIYFSYDVKMKEKGDIPEGYSVSREKKERFSLILESASTNQTSMYLCASSFIERRGTEAFFGQGTRLTVV.

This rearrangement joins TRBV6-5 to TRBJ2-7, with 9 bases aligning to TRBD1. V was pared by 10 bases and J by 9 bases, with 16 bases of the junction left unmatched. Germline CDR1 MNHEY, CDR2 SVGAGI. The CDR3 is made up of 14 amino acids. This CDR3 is CATGRDRVTSGQYF. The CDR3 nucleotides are TGTGCCACCGGCCGGGACAGGGTCACTTCTGGGCAGTACTTC.

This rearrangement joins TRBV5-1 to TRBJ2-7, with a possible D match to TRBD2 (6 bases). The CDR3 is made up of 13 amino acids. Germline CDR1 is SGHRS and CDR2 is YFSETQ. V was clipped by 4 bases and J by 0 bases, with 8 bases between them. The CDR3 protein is CASSNGGSYEQYF. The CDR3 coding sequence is TGCGCCAGCAGCAACGGGGGCTCCTACGAGCAGTACTTC.

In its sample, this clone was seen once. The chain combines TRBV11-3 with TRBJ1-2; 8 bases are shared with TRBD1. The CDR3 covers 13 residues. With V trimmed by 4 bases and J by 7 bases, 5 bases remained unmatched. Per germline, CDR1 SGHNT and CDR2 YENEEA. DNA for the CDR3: TGTGCCAGCAGCTCCGGACAGGGCGCTGGCTACACCTTC. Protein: CASSSGQGAGYTF.